The 27 T cell receptor beta chains given below trace back to one sample, sequenced in a study of blood T cell repertoires in COVID-19. This table comes from immunoSEQ multiplex PCR, and its TCRdb copy is limited to in-frame clones, with some not included. The sample includes about 180,000 clones, 80% seen only once; the top ten take approximately 15%. Sequencing was done on a sample of PBMCs or T cells enriched from blood (not recorded which). Source of these receptors: a man in his 60s who had been exposed to COVID-19.

V is TRBV29-1 and J is TRBJ1-1; D perhaps matches TRBD1 (5 bases). V was cut by 7 bases and J by 2 bases, with 14 bases left in between. The CDR3 is 13 amino acids. Germline CDR1 and CDR2: SQVTM and ANQGSEA. CDR3 sequence reads: CSGHRGKNTEAFF. The CDR3 DNA follows: TGCAGCGGCCATAGGGGCAAAAACACTGAAGCTTTCTTT.

This clone has a handful of counts. V is TRBV30 and J is TRBJ1-1; weak D call: TRBD1 (6 bases). The CDR3 covers 16 residues. The V end lost 3 bases, the J end lost 4 bases, and 21 bases lay between the germline ends. Germline V gene sequence: CDR1 GTSNPN, CDR2 SVGIG (reference sequence). In nucleotides, the CDR3 is TGTGCCTGGAGGGGGGGCGGGGGCTCGTACCGCACTGAAGCTTTCTTT. This codes for CAWRGGGGSYRTEAFF.

This clone came up a few times. The chain carries TRBV27 and TRBJ1-6; no clear D. The CDR3 spans 14 residues. The V gene's germline CDR1 is MNHEY and CDR2 SMNVEV (reference sequence). Trimming stripped 3 bases from V and 5 bases from J, with 8 bases between. The CDR3 is CASSFNINNSPLHF. The DNA of the CDR3 is TGTGCCAGCAGTTTCAACATAAATAATTCACCCCTCCACTTT.

The V and J genes are TRBV3-1 (or the pseudogene TRBV3-2) and TRBJ2-1, with 7 bases matching TRBD2. The CDR3 contains 15 residues. V lost 0 bases, J lost 7 bases, and 6 bases stayed unmatched. Germline V CDR1 and CDR2: LGHDT, YNNKEL (reference sequence). The CDR3 nucleotides are TGTGCCAGCAGCCAAGATCAGAGCGGGGAAAATGAGCAGTTCTTC. Translating it yields CASSQDQSGENEQFF.

The chain joins TRBV9 to TRBJ2-3; 7 bases agree with TRBD2. In germline, CDR1 is SGDLS, CDR2 YYNGEE. The CDR3 contains 16 residues. V gave up 3 bases and J gave up 1 base; unmatched junction bases: 8. The CDR3 DNA is TGTGCCAGCAGCGCCCCCGGGGCGGGAGGCACAGATACGCAGTATTTT. Encoded protein: CASSAPGAGGTDTQYF.

V is TRBV9 and J is TRBJ2-3; 9 bases line up with TRBD2. Germline CDR1 SGDLS, CDR2 YYNGEE. J was trimmed by 7 bases and V by 0 bases; bases with no gene match: 6. This CDR3 has 15 residues. This chain's CDR3 is CASSVAPSGMYTQYF. The CDR3 nucleotides read TGTGCCAGCAGCGTAGCCCCTAGCGGGATGTATACGCAGTATTTT.

The V and J genes are TRBV30 and TRBJ1-1, with D perhaps TRBD1 (6 bases). Germline CDR1 and CDR2: GTSNPN and SVGIG (reference sequence). The ends were cut back, 6 bases at V and 11 bases at J, with 16 bases in the middle. The CDR3 totals 11 residues. Here the CDR3 reads CACQGQGRAFF. The DNA for the CDR3 is TGTGCCTGCCAGGGGCAGGGCAGGGCTTTCTTT.

This chain uses TRBV29-1 with TRBJ1-2; 8 bases agree with TRBD1. Germline loops: CDR1 SQVTM, CDR2 ANQGSEA. CDR3 length equals 14 residues. J was trimmed by 4 bases and V by 6 bases; bases with no gene match: 10. CDR3: CSVAGQGDIYGYTF. CDR3 sequence (DNA): TGCAGCGTAGCTGGACAGGGCGATATCTATGGCTACACCTTC.

The V gene is TRBV5-1, the J gene TRBJ1-5; no firm D call. CDR3 length equals 13 residues. Germline V lookup: CDR1 SGHRS, CDR2 YFSETQ. The V and J ends lost 0 bases and 4 bases respectively, with 5 bases between them. CDR3 loop: CASSLGQNQPQHF. The CDR3 coding sequence is TGCGCCAGCAGCTTGGGTCAGAATCAGCCCCAGCATTTT.

The chain uses TRBV5-6 and TRBJ2-1; D is possibly TRBD1 (5 bases). Germline values: CDR1 SGHDT, CDR2 YYEEEE. V was trimmed by 10 bases and J by 8 bases, leaving 28 bases between them. The CDR3 is 16 residues long. The CDR3 DNA sequence: TGTGCCGCCCGACGGGCAGGGCAGGCTAAGGTGGATGAGCAGTTCTTC. This translates into CAARRAGQAKVDEQFF.

This clone was counted once. The chain is built from TRBV14 and TRBJ2-3; the match to TRBD2 covers 9 bases. This CDR3 has 15 amino acids. Germline trimming cut 1 base from V and 4 bases from J; bases unmatched to any gene: 3. Per germline, CDR1 SGHDN and CDR2 FVKESK. DNA of the CDR3: TGTGCCAGCAGCCAAGTAGGACTAGCGTCAGATACGCAGTATTTT. It is translated as CASSQVGLASDTQYF.

CDR3 DNA: TGTGCCAGTAGTATAGGGGACAGGGTAAGGAACACTGAAGCTTTCTTT. Its translation is CASSIGDRVRNTEAFF. V is TRBV19 and J is TRBJ1-1; 9 bases are shared with TRBD1. The CDR3 is made up of 16 amino acids. The V and J ends lost 1 base and 1 base, in that order; junction bases with no gene match: 4. CDR1 is LNHDA, CDR2 SQIVND, per germline (reference sequence). The variable domain in full, with the rest retrieved from reference TRBV19 and TRBJ1-1, is DGGITQSPKYLFRKEGQNVTLSCEQNLNHDAMYWYRQDPGQGLRLIYYSQIVNDFQKGDIAEGYSVSREKKESFPLTVTSAQKNPTAFYLCASSIGDRVRNTEAFFGQGTRLTVV.

This clone occurred a few times. The genes are TRBV7-2 and TRBJ1-1, with D possibly being TRBD1 (5 bases). The V gene lost 5 bases and the J gene lost 0 bases, with 22 bases spanning the gap. The CDR3 sequence is 18 residues long. Germline CDR1 and CDR2: SGHTA and FQGNSA. The CDR3 sequence: CASSRLGGGWLMNTEAFF. The CDR3 region has the DNA TGTGCCAGCAGCCGTTTGGGGGGGGGATGGTTGATGAACACTGAAGCTTTCTTT.

The chain has TRBV4-3 and TRBJ2-3; TRBD2 matches 10 bases. V shed 0 bases, J shed 6 bases, and the junction held 9 bases outside the gene matches. The CDR3 covers 17 residues. Germline V gene sequence: CDR1 LGHNA, CDR2 YSLEER. CDR3 DNA: TGCGCCAGCAGCCAAGATCTGCCTAGCGGGAGTAGGGATACGCAGTATTTT. As protein: CASSQDLPSGSRDTQYF.

The chain joins TRBV9 to TRBJ2-1; D unresolved. The germline V and J ends were trimmed by 3 bases and 4 bases, with 23 bases remaining between them. Germline V gene lookup returns CDR1 SGDLS and CDR2 YYNGEE. CDR3 length equals 18 residues. CDR3 loop: CASSAGLFDGKRYNEQFF. For the CDR3, the DNA is TGTGCCAGCAGCGCAGGTTTGTTTGACGGAAAAAGATACAATGAGCAGTTCTTC.

The rearrangement uses TRBV2 and TRBJ2-5, with 10 positions matching TRBD2. Germline V CDR1 and CDR2: SNHLY, FYNNEI. CDR3 length: 13 amino acids. V shed 6 bases, J shed 5 bases, and the junction held 3 bases outside the gene matches. CDR3 bases: TGTGCCAGCAGCGGTAGCGGGAGGGAGACCCAGTACTTC. Protein sequence: CASSGSGRETQYF.

This clone was detected only once. The same CDR3 is also encoded by other DNA sequences in this sample. The chain is built from TRBV28 and TRBJ1-1; D is perhaps TRBD1 (5 bases). Trimming cost V 3 bases and J 5 bases, with 7 bases left between them. The CDR3 sequence is 12 residues long. Germline V gives CDR1 MDHEN, CDR2 SYDVKM. CDR3 region: CASSFSGTEAFF. The CDR3 region has the DNA TGTGCCAGCAGTTTCTCAGGGACTGAAGCTTTCTTT.

The chain carries TRBV21-1 and TRBJ2-2; TRBD2, as called in the table, went unchecked against the DNA. TRBV21-1 is a pseudogene. The CDR3 contains 13 residues. In DNA form, the CDR3 reads TGTGCCAGCAGCAAAGCTGAGACCGGGGAGCTGTTTTTT. Translating gives CASSKAETGELFF.

This clone was seen a single time. V is TRBV27 and J is TRBJ2-6; D remains unclear. The CDR3 is 17 amino acids. CDR1 is MNHEY, CDR2 SMNVEV, per germline (reference sequence). V lost 6 bases, J lost 0 bases, and 15 bases lay in between. CDR3 protein: CASSPTVPVSGANVLTF. Here the CDR3 DNA reads TGTGCCAGCAGCCCTACAGTCCCGGTCTCTGGGGCCAACGTCCTGACTTTC.

The CDR3 is CATSKSLIAGGTYNEQFF. CDR3 in DNA: TGTGCCACCAGCAAAAGCCTCATAGCGGGAGGTACCTACAATGAGCAGTTCTTC. This chain joins TRBV15 and TRBJ2-1, with 10 bases matching TRBD2. CDR1 and CDR2 (germline): LNHNV, YYDKDF (reference sequence). There are 18 residues in the CDR3. V was clipped by 4 bases and J by 2 bases; unmatched bases: 11.

This chain uses TRBV19 with TRBJ2-3; possibly TRBD2 for D (6 bases). Germline CDR1 LNHDA, CDR2 SQIVND (reference sequence). The CDR3 covers 13 residues. V shed 5 bases and J shed 2 bases, with 8 bases lying between them. The CDR3 protein is CASSGGTTDTQYF. The CDR3 DNA sequence: TGTGCCAGTAGTGGCGGGACCACAGATACGCAGTATTTT.

The CDR3 loop reads CASSIARALGGPPLHF. The CDR3 DNA sequence: TGTGCCAGTAGTATAGCGCGTGCCTTAGGAGGGCCACCCCTCCACTTT. This chain joins TRBV19 and TRBJ1-6; D not certain. Germline V gene sequence: CDR1 LNHDA, CDR2 SQIVND (reference sequence). V shed 1 base and J shed 11 bases, with 18 bases lying between them. The CDR3 covers 16 residues. The full variable domain, rest sourced from reference TRBV19 and TRBJ1-6, is DGGITQSPKYLFRKEGQNVTLSCEQNLNHDAMYWYRQDPGQGLRLIYYSQIVNDFQKGDIAEGYSVSREKKESFPLTVTSAQKNPTAFYLCASSIARALGGPPLHFGNGTRLTVT.

This clone came up once. The chain recombines TRBV30 with TRBJ2-2, with D perhaps matching TRBD2 (5 bases). Germline CDR1 GTSNPN, CDR2 SVGIG (reference sequence). The CDR3 extends over 14 amino acids. The ends were cut back, 2 bases at V and 9 bases at J, with 16 bases in the middle. The CDR3 coding sequence is TGTGCCTGGAGTCGAAGCGGACTTCCCTGGGAGCTGTTTTTT. Encoded protein: CAWSRSGLPWELFF.

The chain couples TRBV12-3 or TRBV12-4 to TRBJ1-1; D gene unclear. The CDR3 runs to 13 residues. Trimming shortened V by 2 bases and J by 4 bases, and 8 bases separated the two germline ends. CDR3 sequence reads: CASSLNAGTEAFF. The DNA of the CDR3 is TGTGCCAGCAGTTTAAACGCGGGCACTGAAGCTTTCTTT.

This chain connects TRBV30 to TRBJ2-1; 9 bases map to TRBD2. The CDR3 totals 15 residues. With V trimmed by 0 bases and J by 4 bases, 4 bases remained unmatched. The germline V gene has CDR1 GTSNPN and CDR2 SVGIG (reference sequence). In DNA form, the CDR3 reads TGTGCCTGGAGTGTACGACTAGCGGATTACAATGAGCAGTTCTTC. Translating it yields CAWSVRLADYNEQFF.

This chain uses TRBV6-5 with TRBJ1-5; unclear D gene. Germline V gene sequence: CDR1 MNHEY, CDR2 SVGAGI. With 2 bases removed from V and 9 bases from J, the gap between germline ends came to 17 bases. CDR3 length: 15 amino acids. For the CDR3, the DNA is TGTGCCAGCAGTTACGTGTCCGGGTTCGCGGGGCCCCAGCATTTT. Translated: CASSYVSGFAGPQHF.

This clone appeared once. CDR3 loop: CASTPKPYEQYF. The CDR3 bases are TGTGCCAGCACCCCTAAACCCTACGAGCAGTACTTC. This sequence joins TRBV9 and TRBJ2-7; D unresolved. V lost 6 bases and J lost 2, with 9 bases in between. CDR1 and CDR2 (germline): SGDLS, YYNGEE. This CDR3 region has 12 residues.